This TCR beta chain was sequenced for a study of cytomegalovirus exposure and HLA in healthy donors. The germline V gene has CDR1 MNHEY and CDR2 SVGAGI. V shed 6 bases and J 7 bases; nucleotides not matched to a gene: 3. The CDR3 extends over 13 amino acids. The primer mix had 60 Vbeta and 13 Jbeta primers. The protocol was immunoSEQ multiplex PCR, while the TCRdb copy is restricted to in-frame clones and leaves out a portion. Among more than 65,000 clones listed, roughly 74% were seen once. The receptor was derived from a woman aged 55-70 years in good health and CMV-seropositive. The J gene is TRBJ1-2, the V gene TRBV6-5, with 12 bases lining up with TRBD1. The sequenced sample was PBMCs. The CDR3 reads CASRGTGGIGYTF. The CDR3 coding sequence is TGTGCCAGCAGAGGGACAGGGGGCATTGGCTACACCTTC.